Shown below are 10 T cell receptor beta chains from a single sample sequenced in a study of T cells in Graves' hyperthyroidism and ophthalmopathy. TCR beta CDR3 region amplification was performed from RNA transcripts. TCR CDR3 regions were first amplified by RT-PCR with HTBI primers. A single record per CDR3 protein comes from TCRdb applying MiXCR to the multiplex PCR reads. Among more than 450,000 distinct CDR3 sequences listed, about 14% were seen once. Sample: blood. The receptors stem from a woman aged 40 to 49 with Graves' hyperthyroidism.

The V gene is TRBV27, the J gene TRBJ1-6; possible D gene TRBD1, 5 bases. Germline-derived CDR1 and CDR2 are MNHEY and SMNVEV (reference sequence). The CDR3 spans 17 residues. The V end was cut by 5 bases, the J end by 9 bases, with 23 bases between. The CDR3 region has the DNA TGTGCCAGCAGTCCACATACCTTGGACATTAGGATTTCACCCCTCCACTTT. Its protein is CASSPHTLDIRISPLHF.

This clonotype was seen ten or more times. V gene TRBV12-3 or TRBV12-4 combines with J gene TRBJ1-4; 7 nucleotides align to TRBD1. The J segment lost 8 bases and the V segment lost 7 bases, leaving 7 bases of the junction unmatched. The CDR3 runs 13 residues. The CDR3 region has the DNA TGTGCCAGCACCTGGACAGGACACGAAAAACTGTTTTTT. Amino acids: CASTWTGHEKLFF.

This clonotype showed up just a few times. The V and J genes are TRBV28 and TRBJ2-7; the D gene is possibly TRBD1 (5 bases). Trimming took off 6 bases at V and 0 bases at J, with 12 bases between the two ends. Germline V gene lookup returns CDR1 MDHEN and CDR2 SYDVKM. The CDR3 covers 14 residues. CDR3 sequence (DNA): TGTGCCAGCAGCCCAGGGTCTAGCTCCTACGAGCAGTACTTC. Translating gives CASSPGSSSYEQYF.

This clonotype was seen ten or more times. The J gene is TRBJ2-2, the V gene TRBV28; D remains ambiguous. Germline V CDR1 and CDR2: MDHEN, SYDVKM. This CDR3 is built from 16 residues. V lost 1 base to trimming and J lost 2 bases, with 11 bases between them. In nucleotides, the CDR3 is TGTGCCAGCAGTTTATATCAACTCAGCAACACCGGGGAGCTGTTTTTT. As protein: CASSLYQLSNTGELFF.

The sample holds many counts of this clonotype. DNA of the CDR3: TGTGCCAGCAGCGCTACTAGCGATGGAGAGACCCAGTACTTC. Amino acids: CASSATSDGETQYF. The chain joins TRBV7-8 to TRBJ2-5, with 7 nucleotides matching TRBD2. The CDR3 contains 14 residues. Trimming took 5 bases from V and 4 from J; bases not matched to a gene: 7. Germline CDR1 and CDR2: SGHVS and FQNEAQ.

This clonotype was observed many times. An end of the junction does not agree with germline; a read error may underlie this. The chain carries TRBV28 and TRBJ2-7; D perhaps matches TRBD2 (6 bases). Germline values: CDR1 MDHEN, CDR2 SYDVKM. The CDR3 spans 14 residues. CDR3 amino acids: CVSSFWGDRSEQYF. As DNA, the CDR3 is TGTGTCAGCAGTTTCTGGGGGGATAGAAGCGAGCAGTACTTC. Based on the CDR3 plus reference TRBV28 and TRBJ2-7, the full variable domain is DVKVTQSSRYLVKRTGEKVFLECVQDMDHENMFWYRQDPGLGLRLIYFSYDVKMKEKGDIPEGYSVSREKKERFSLILESASTNQTSMYLCVSSFWGDRSEQYFGPGTRLTVT.

J is TRBJ1-4 and V is TRBV19, with D perhaps TRBD1 (5 bases). Trimming pared 2 bases from V and 4 bases from J, leaving 17 bases between. CDR3 length: 17 residues. Germline values: CDR1 LNHDA, CDR2 SQIVND (reference sequence). The CDR3 DNA sequence: TGTGCCAGTAGTATACTCAGGGCGGACGGCCATAATGAAAAACTGTTTTTT. It yields the protein CASSILRADGHNEKLFF.

At least ten counts were recorded for this clonotype. This chain connects TRBV6-7 to TRBJ1-2; a weak D match, TRBD1 (5 bases). TRBV6-7 is noted as an ORF with a role that remains uncertain. The CDR3 has 13 residues. Deletions cut 6 bases from V and 3 bases from J, with 11 bases between. This chain's CDR3 is CASRKQADYGYTF. The DNA for the CDR3 is TGTGCCAGCAGGAAACAGGCTGACTATGGCTACACCTTC.

This clonotype has just a few counts. One base away lies a much larger clone, so this may be a sequencing read error. V is TRBV2 and J is TRBJ1-1; tentatively, D is TRBD1 (5 bases). From germline, CDR1 is SNHLY and CDR2 FYNNEI. The CDR3 length is 14 residues. The CDR3 sequence is CTSRVNSDNTEAFF. CDR3 DNA: TGTACCAGCAGGGTTAACAGCGACAACACTGAAGCTTTCTTT. The full variable domain, its missing parts supplied by reference TRBV2 and TRBJ1-1, is EPEVTQTPSHQVTQMGQEVILRCVPISNHLYFYWYRQILGQKVEFLVSFYNNEISEKSEIFDDQFSVERPDGSNFTLKIRSTKLEDSAMYFCTSRVNSDNTEAFFGQGTRLTVV.

Turning to this clonotype: The junction shows a germline mismatch at one end, possibly a read error. The gene calls are TRBV6-1 and TRBJ2-2; a weak D match, TRBD2 (5 bases). Germline assignment: CDR1 MNHNS and CDR2 SASEGT. This CDR3 is 14 amino acids long. In nucleotides, the CDR3 is TGTGCCAGCAGCCTAGTGGGGTCTACCGGGGAGCCGTTTTTT. Translated, it gives CASSLVGSTGEPFF.